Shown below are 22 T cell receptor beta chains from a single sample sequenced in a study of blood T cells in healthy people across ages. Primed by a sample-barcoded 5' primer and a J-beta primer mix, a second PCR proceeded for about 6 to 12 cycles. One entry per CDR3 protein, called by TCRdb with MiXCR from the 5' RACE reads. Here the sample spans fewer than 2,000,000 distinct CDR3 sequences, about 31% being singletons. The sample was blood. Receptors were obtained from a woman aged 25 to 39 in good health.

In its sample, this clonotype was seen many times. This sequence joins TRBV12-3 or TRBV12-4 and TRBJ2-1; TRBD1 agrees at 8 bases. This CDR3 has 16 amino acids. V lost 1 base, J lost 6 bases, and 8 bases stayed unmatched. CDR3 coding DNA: TGTGCCAGCAGTTTAGGGATCCGACAGGGGTTCAATGAGCAGTTCTTC. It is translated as CASSLGIRQGFNEQFF.

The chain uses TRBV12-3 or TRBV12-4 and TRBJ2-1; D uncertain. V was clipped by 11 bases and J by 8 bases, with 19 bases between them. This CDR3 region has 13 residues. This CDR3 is CAGNRQPLDEQFF. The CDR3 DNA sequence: TGTGCCGGCAACCGGCAGCCTTTGGATGAGCAGTTCTTC.

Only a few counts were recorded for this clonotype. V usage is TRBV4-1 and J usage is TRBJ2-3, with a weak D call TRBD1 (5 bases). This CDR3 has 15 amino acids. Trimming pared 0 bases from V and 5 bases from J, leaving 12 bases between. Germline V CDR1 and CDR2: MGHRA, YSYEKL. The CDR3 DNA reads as TGCGCCAGCAGCCAAGAAGGGGCTATCGTAGATACGCAGTATTTT. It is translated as CASSQEGAIVDTQYF.

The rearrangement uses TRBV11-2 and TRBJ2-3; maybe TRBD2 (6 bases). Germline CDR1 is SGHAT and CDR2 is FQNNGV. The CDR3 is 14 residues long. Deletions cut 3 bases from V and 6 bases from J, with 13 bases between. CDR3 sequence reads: CASSFGLREDTQYF. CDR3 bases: TGTGCCAGCAGCTTTGGACTCCGGGAGGATACGCAGTATTTT.

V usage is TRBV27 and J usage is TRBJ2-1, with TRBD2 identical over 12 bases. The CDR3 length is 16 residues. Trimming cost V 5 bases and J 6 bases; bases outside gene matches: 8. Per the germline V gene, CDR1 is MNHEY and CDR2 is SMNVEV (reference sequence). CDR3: CASSRTGTSGPNEQFF. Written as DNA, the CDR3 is TGTGCCAGCAGTAGAACCGGGACTAGCGGGCCCAATGAGCAGTTCTTC.

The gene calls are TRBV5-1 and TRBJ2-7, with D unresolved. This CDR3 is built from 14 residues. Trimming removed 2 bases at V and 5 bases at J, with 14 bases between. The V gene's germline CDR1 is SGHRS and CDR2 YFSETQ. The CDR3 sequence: CASSFRVGLHEQYF. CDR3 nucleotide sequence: TGCGCCAGCAGCTTTCGAGTGGGTCTCCACGAGCAGTACTTC.

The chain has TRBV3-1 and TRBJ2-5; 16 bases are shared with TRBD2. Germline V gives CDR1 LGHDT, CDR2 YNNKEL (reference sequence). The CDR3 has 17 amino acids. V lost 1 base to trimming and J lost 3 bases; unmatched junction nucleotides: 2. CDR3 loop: CASSQGGLAGGKETQYF. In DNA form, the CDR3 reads TGTGCCAGCAGCCAAGGGGGACTAGCGGGAGGGAAAGAGACCCAGTACTTC.

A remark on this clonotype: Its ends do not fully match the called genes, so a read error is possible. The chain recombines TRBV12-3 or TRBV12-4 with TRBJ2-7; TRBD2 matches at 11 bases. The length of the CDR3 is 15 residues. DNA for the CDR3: TGTACCAGCAGTTTATCGGCTAGCGGGAGGTACGAGCAGTACTTC. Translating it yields CTSSLSASGRYEQYF.

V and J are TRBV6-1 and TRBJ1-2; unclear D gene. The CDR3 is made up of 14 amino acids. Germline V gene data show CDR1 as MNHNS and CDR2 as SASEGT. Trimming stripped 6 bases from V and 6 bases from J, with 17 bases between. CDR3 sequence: CASREVPEGNGYTF. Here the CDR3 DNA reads TGTGCCAGCAGGGAGGTTCCGGAGGGAAATGGCTACACCTTC.

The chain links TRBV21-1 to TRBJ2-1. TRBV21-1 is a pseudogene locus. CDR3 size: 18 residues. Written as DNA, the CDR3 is TGTGCCAGCAGCGATCCATTACGGCGGAAGAGCTCCTACAATGAGCAGTTCTTC. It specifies CASSDPLRRKSSYNEQFF.

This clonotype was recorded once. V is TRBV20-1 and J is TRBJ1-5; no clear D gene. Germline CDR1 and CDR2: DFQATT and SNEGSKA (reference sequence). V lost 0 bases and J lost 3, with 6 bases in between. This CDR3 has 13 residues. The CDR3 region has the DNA TGCAGTGCTAGAGACGCTTTCAATCAGCCCCAGCATTTT. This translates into CSARDAFNQPQHF.

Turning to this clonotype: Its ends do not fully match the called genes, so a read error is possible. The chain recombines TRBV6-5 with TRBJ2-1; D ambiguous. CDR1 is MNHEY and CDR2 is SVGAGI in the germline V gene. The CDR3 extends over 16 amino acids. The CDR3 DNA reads TGTGCCGGCAGTTATACAATTTTGGCTACCGGCTCTGAGCAGTTCTTC. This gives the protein CAGSYTILATGSEQFF.

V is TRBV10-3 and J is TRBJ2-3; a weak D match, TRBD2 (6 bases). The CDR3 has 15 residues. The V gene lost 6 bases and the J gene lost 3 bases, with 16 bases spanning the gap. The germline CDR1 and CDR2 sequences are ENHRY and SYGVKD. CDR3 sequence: CAISREVELTDTQYF. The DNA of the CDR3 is TGTGCCATCAGCAGGGAGGTAGAGTTAACAGATACGCAGTATTTT.

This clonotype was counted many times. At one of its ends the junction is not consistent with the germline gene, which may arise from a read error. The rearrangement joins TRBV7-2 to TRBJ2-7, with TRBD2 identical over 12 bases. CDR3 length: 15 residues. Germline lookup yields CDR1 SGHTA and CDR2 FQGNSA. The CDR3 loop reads CASSLASGGVYEQYF. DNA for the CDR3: TGTGCCAGCAGCCTAGCTAGCGGGGGGGTCTACGAGCAGTACTTC.

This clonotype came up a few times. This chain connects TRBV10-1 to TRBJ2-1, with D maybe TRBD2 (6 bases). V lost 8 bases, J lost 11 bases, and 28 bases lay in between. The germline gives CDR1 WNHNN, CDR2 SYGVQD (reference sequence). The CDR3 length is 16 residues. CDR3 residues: CASSGVEWIRDGQQFF. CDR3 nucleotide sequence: TGCGCCAGCTCGGGGGTAGAATGGATTAGGGACGGGCAGCAGTTCTTC.

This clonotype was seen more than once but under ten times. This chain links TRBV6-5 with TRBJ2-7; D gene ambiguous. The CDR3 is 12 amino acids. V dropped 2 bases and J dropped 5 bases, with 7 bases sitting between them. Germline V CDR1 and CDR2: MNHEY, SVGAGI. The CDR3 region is CASSYKGNEQYF. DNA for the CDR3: TGTGCCAGCAGTTACAAGGGCAACGAGCAGTACTTC.

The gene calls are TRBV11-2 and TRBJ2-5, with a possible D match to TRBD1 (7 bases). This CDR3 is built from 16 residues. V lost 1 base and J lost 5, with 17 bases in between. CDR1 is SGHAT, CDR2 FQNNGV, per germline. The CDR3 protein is CASSLGATGRLETQYF. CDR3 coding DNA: TGTGCCAGCAGCTTAGGAGCGACAGGGAGGCTTGAGACCCAGTACTTC. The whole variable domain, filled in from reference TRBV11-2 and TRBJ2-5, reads EAGVAQSPRYKIIEKRQSVAFWCNPISGHATLYWYQQILGQGPKLLIQFQNNGVVDDSQLPKDRFSAERLKGVDSTLKIQPAKLEDSAVYLCASSLGATGRLETQYFGPGTRLLVL.

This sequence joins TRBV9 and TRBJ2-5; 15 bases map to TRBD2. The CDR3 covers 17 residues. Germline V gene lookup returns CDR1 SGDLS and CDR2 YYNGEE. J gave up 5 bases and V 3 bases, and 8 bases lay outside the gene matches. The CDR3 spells CASSAGLAGGPQETQYF. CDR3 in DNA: TGTGCCAGCAGCGCCGGACTAGCGGGGGGGCCCCAGGAGACCCAGTACTTC.

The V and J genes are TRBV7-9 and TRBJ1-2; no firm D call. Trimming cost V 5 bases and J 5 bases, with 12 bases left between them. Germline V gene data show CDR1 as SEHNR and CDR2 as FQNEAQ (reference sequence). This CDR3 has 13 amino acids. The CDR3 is CASSTESGYGYTF. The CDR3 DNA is TGTGCCAGCAGCACCGAATCAGGTTATGGCTACACCTTC.

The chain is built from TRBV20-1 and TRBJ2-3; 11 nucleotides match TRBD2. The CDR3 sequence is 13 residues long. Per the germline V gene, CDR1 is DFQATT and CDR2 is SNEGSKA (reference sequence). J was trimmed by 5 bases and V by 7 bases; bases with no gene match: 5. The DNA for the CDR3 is TGCAGTGTGGGTCTAGCGGGAGGAGATACGCAGTATTTT. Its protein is CSVGLAGGDTQYF.

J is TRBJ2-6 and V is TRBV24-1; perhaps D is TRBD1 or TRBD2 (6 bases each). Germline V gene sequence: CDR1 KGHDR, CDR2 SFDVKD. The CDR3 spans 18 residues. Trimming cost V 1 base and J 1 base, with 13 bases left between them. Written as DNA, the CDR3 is TGTGCCACCAGTGATTTAATCTTAGGGGGGTCTGGGGCCAACGTCCTGACTTTC. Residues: CATSDLILGGSGANVLTF.

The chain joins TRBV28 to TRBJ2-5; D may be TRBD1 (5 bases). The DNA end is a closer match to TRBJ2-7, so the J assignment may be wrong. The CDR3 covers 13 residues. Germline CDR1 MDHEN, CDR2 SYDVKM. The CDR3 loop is CASSRTWRFEQYF. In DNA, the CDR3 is TGTGCCAGCAGCCGGACATGGCGTTTCGAGCAGTACTTC.